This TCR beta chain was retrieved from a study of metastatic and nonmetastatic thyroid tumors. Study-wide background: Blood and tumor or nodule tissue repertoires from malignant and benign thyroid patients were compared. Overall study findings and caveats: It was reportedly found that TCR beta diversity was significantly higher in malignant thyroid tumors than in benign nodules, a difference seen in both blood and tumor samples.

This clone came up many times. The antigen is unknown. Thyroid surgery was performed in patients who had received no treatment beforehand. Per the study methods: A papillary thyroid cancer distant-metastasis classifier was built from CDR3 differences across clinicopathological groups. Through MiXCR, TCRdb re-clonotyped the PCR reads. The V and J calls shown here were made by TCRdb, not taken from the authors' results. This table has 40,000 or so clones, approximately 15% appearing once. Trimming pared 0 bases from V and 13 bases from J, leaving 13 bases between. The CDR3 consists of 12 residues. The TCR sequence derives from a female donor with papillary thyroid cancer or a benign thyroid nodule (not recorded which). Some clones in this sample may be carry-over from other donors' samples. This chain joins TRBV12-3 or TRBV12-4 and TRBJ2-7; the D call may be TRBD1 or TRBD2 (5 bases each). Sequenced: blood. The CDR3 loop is CASSLATGPPYF. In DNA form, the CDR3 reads TGTGCCAGCAGTTTAGCGACGGGGCCCCCTTACTTC.